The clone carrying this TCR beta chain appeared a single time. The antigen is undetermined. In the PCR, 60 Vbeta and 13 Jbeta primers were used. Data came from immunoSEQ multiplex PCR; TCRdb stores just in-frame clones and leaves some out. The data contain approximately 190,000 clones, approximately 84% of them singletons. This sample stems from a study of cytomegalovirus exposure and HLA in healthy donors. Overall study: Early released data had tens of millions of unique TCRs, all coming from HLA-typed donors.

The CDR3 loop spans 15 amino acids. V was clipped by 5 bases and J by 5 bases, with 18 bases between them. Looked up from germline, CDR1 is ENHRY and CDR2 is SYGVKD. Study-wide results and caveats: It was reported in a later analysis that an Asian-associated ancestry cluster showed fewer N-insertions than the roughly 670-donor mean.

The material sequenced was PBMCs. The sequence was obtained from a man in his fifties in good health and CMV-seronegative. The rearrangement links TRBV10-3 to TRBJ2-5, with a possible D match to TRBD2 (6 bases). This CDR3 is CAISPLEGSRETQYF. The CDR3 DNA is TGTGCCATCAGTCCCCTGGAGGGAAGCAGGGAGACCCAGTACTTC.